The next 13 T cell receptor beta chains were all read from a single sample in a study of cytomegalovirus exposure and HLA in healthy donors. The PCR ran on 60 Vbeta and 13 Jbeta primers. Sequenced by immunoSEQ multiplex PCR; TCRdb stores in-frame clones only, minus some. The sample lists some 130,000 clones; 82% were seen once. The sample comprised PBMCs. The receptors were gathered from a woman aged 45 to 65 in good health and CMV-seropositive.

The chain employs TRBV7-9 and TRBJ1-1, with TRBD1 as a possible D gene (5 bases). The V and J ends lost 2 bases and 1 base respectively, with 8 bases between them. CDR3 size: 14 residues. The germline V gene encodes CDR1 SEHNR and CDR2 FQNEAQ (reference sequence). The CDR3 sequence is CASSLFQGNTEAFF. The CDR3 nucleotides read TGTGCCAGCAGCTTATTTCAGGGGAACACTGAAGCTTTCTTT.

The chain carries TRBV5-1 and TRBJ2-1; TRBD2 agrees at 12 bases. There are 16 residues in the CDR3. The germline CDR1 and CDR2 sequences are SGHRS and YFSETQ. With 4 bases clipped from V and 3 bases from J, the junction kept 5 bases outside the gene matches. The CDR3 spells CASSAGTSGLYNEQFF. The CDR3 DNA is TGCGCCAGCAGCGCAGGGACTAGCGGGCTCTACAATGAGCAGTTCTTC.

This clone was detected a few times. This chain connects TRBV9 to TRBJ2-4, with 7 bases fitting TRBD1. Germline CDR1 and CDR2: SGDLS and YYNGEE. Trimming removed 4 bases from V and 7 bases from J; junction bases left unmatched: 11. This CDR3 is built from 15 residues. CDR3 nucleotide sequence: TGTGCCAGCAGCCCCCGAAGGGACAGTGCGAACATTCAGTACTTC. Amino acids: CASSPRRDSANIQYF.

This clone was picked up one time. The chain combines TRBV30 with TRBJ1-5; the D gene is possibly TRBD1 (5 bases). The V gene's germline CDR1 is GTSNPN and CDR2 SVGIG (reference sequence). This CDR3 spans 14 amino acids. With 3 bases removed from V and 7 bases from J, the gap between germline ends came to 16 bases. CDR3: CAWSRLGGNQPQHF. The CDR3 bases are TGTGCCTGGAGCCGACTGGGGGGAAACCAGCCCCAGCATTTT. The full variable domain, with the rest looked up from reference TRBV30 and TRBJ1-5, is SQTIHQWPATLVQPVGSPLSLECTVEGTSNPNLYWYRQAAGRGLQLLFYSVGIGQISSEVPQNLSASRPQDRQFILSSKKLLLSDSGFYLCAWSRLGGNQPQHFGDGTRLSIL.

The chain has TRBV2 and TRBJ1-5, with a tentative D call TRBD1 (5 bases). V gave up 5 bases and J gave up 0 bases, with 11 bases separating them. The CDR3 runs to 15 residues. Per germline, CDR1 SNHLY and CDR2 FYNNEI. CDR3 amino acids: CASSTDTFSNQPQHF. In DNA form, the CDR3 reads TGTGCCAGCAGTACGGACACCTTTAGCAATCAGCCCCAGCATTTT.

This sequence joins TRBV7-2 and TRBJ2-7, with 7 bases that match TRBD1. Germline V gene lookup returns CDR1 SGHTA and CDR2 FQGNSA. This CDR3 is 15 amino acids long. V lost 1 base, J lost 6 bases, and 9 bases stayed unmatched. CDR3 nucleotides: TGTGCCAGCAGCTTAGAGGGAAATAACAGGGGCGAGCAGTACTTC. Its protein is CASSLEGNNRGEQYF.

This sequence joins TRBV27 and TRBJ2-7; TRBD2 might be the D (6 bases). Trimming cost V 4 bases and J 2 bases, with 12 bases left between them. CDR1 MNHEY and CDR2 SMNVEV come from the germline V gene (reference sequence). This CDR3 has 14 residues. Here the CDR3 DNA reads TGTGCCAGCAGTTACTCCGGGACTCCCTACGAGCAGTACTTC. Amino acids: CASSYSGTPYEQYF.

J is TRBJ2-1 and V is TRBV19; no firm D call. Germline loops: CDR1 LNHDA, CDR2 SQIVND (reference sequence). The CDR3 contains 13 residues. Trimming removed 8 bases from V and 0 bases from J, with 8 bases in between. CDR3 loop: CASAATSYNEQFF. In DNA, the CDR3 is TGTGCCAGTGCGGCGACCTCCTACAATGAGCAGTTCTTC.

DNA for the CDR3: TGTGCCAGCGGCTCCGGGACTATGGGCGACGAGCAGTACTTC. Protein product: CASGSGTMGDEQYF. This chain connects TRBV28 to TRBJ2-7, with TRBD2 matching 7 bases. Per germline, CDR1 MDHEN and CDR2 SYDVKM. V was pared by 8 bases and J by 5 bases, with 12 bases of the junction left unmatched. CDR3 length equals 14 residues. Full variable domain (missing parts from reference TRBV28 and TRBJ2-7): DVKVTQSSRYLVKRTGEKVFLECVQDMDHENMFWYRQDPGLGLRLIYFSYDVKMKEKGDIPEGYSVSREKKERFSLILESASTNQTSMYLCASGSGTMGDEQYFGPGTRLTVT.

CDR3 nucleotides: TGTGCCAGCAGTGAAACGGGACAGGGTTGGGGCTACACCTTC. It translates to CASSETGQGWGYTF. The rearrangement joins TRBV2 to TRBJ1-2, with TRBD1 matching 9 bases. With 2 bases clipped from V and 8 bases from J, the junction kept 6 bases outside the gene matches. Germline V gene sequence: CDR1 SNHLY, CDR2 FYNNEI. The CDR3 runs to 14 residues.

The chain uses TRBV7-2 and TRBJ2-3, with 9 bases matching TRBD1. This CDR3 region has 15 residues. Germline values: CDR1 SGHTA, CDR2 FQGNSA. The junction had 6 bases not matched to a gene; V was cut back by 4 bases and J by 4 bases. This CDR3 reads CASSSYRGPADTQYF. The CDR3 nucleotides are TGTGCCAGCAGCTCCTACAGGGGGCCCGCAGATACGCAGTATTTT. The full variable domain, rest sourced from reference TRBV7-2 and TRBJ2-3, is GAGVSQSPSNKVTEKGKDVELRCDPISGHTALYWYRQSLGQGLEFLIYFQGNSAPDKSGLPSDRFSAERTGGSVSTLTIQRTQQEDSAVYLCASSSYRGPADTQYFGPGTRLTVL.

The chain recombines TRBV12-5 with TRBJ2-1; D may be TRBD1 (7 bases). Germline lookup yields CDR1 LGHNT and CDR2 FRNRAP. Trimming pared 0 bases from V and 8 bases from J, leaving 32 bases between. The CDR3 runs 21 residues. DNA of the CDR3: TGTGCTAGTGGTTTGGTGCCCCCCCCTTTATCGGCCAGGGGGGCCTCGGATGAGCAGTTCTTC. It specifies CASGLVPPPLSARGASDEQFF.

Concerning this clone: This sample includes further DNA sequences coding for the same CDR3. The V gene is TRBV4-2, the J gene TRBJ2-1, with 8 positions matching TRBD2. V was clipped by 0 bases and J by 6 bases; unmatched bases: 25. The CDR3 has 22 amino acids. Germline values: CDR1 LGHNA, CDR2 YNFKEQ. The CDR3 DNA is TGTGCCAGCAGCCAAGATTTGGTCTTCGCGGGAGGCCCCCCCCCTTCCATCAATGAGCAGTTCTTC. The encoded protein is CASSQDLVFAGGPPPSINEQFF.